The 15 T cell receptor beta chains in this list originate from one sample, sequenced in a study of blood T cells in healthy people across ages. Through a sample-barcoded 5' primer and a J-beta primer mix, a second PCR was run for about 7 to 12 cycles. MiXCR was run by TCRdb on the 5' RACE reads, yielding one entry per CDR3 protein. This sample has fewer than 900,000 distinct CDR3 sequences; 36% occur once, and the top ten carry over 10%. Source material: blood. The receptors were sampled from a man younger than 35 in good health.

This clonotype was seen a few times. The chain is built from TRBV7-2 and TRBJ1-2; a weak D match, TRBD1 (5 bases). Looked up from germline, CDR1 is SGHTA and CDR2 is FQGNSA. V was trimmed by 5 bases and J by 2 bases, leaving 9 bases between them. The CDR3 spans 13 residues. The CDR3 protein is CASSARENYGYTF. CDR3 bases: TGTGCCAGCAGCGCCAGGGAGAACTATGGCTACACCTTC.

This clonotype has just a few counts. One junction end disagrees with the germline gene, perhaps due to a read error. The CDR3 DNA reads TGTGCCAGCAGCTCCCATGGCAGGAGGCTTAAAATCATTCAGTACTTC. Its protein product is CASSSHGRRLKIIQYF. J is TRBJ2-4 and V is TRBV7-2; perhaps TRBD2 as D (5 bases). This CDR3 region has 16 residues. The V gene's germline CDR1 is SGHTA and CDR2 FQGNSA.

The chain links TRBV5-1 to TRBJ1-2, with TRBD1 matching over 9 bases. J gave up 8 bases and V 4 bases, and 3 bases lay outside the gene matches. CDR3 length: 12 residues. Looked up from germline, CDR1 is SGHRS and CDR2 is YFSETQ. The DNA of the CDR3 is TGCGCCAGCAGCACAACAGGGGGCGGCTACACCTTC. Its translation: CASSTTGGGYTF.

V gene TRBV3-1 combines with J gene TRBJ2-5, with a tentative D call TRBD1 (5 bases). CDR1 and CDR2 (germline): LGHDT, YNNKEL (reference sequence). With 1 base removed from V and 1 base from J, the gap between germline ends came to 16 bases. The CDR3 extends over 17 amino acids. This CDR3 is CASSQVGQGPIQETQYF. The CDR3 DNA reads TGTGCCAGCAGCCAAGTTGGTCAGGGCCCAATCCAAGAGACCCAGTACTTC.

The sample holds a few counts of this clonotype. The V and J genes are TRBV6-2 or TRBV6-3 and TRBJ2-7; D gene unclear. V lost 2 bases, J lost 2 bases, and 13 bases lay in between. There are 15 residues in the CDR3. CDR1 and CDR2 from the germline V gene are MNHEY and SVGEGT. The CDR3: CASSYRGSTPYEQYF. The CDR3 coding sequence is TGTGCCAGCAGTTACCGAGGTTCGACGCCCTACGAGCAGTACTTC.

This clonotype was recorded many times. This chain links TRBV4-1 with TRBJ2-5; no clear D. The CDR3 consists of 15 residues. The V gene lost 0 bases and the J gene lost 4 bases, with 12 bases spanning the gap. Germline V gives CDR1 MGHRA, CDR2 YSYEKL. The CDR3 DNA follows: TGCGCCAGCAGCCAAGAGGGTTTGGCTTCAGAGACCCAGTACTTC. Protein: CASSQEGLASETQYF.

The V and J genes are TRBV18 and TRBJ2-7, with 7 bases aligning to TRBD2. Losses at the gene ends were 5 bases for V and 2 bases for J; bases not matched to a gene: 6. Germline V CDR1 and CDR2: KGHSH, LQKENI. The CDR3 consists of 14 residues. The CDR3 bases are TGTGCCAGCTCAACGGGGGGTATCCCCTACGAGCAGTACTTC. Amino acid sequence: CASSTGGIPYEQYF.

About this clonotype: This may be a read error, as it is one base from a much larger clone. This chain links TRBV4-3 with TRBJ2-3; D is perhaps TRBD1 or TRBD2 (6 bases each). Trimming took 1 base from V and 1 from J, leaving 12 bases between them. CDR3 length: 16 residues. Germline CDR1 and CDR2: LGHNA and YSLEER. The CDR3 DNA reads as TGCGCCAGCAGCCAAGTGGGGGGCAGGGGCACAGATACGCAGTATTTT. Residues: CASSQVGGRGTDTQYF.

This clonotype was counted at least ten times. In nucleotides, the CDR3 is TGTGCCAGCACCAACGGACAGGGAAGCTATGGCTACACCTTC. Protein: CASTNGQGSYGYTF. The rearrangement joins TRBV12-3 or TRBV12-4 to TRBJ1-2; 8 positions agree with TRBD1. CDR3 length: 14 residues. The V and J ends lost 7 bases and 4 bases, in that order; junction bases with no gene match: 8.

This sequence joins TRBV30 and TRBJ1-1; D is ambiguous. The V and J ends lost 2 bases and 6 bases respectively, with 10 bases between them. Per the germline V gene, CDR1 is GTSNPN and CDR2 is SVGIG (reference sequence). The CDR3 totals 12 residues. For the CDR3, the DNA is TGTGCCTGGAGTTACAGAGAGGCTGAAGCTTTCTTT. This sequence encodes CAWSYREAEAFF. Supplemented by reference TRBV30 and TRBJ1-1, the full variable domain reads SQTIHQWPATLVQPVGSPLSLECTVEGTSNPNLYWYRQAAGRGLQLLFYSVGIGQISSEVPQNLSASRPQDRQFILSSKKLLLSDSGFYLCAWSYREAEAFFGQGTRLTVV.

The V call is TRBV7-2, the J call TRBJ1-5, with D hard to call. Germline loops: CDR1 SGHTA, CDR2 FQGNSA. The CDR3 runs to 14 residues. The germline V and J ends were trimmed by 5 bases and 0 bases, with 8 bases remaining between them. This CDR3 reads CASSPGISNQPQHF. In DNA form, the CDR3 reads TGTGCCAGCAGCCCGGGTATTAGCAATCAGCCCCAGCATTTT.

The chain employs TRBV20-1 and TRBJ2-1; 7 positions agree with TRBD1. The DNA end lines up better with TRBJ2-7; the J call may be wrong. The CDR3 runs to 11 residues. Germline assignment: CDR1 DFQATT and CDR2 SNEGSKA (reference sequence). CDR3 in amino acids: CSGQGPNEQYF. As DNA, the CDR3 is TGCAGTGGACAGGGTCCCAATGAGCAGTACTTC.

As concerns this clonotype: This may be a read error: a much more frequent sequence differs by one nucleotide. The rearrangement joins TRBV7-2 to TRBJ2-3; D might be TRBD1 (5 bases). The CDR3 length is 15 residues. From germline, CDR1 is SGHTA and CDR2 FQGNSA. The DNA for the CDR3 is TGTGCCAGCAGCTTAGAGCACGACGGAACAGGTACGCAGTATTTT. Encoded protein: CASSLEHDGTGTQYF.

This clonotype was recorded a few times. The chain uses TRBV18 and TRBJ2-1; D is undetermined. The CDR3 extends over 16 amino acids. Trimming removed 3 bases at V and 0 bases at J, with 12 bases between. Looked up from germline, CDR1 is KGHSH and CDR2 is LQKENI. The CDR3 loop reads CASSPSPKSSYNEQFF. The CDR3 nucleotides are TGTGCCAGCTCACCGTCACCCAAAAGCTCCTACAATGAGCAGTTCTTC.

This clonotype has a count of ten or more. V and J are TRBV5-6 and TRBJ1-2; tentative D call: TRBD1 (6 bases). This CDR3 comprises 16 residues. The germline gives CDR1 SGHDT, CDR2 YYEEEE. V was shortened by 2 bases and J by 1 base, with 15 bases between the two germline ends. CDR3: CASSFSGQSFNYGYTF. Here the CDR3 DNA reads TGTGCCAGCAGCTTCAGCGGACAGTCCTTTAACTATGGCTACACCTTC.